The T cell receptor (beta chain) under discussion was sequenced for a study of control samples from healthy donors and cancer patients. Data came from immunoSEQ multiplex PCR; TCRdb stores just in-frame clones and leaves some out. The data contain 100,000 to 150,000 clones, about 90% of them singletons. The receptor's source is a man aged 18 to 30 in good health. Sequenced sample: blood.

CDR3 amino acids: CASRRDGSYEQYF. The DNA for the CDR3 is TGTGCCAGCAGAAGGGACGGATCCTACGAGCAGTACTTC. The chain couples TRBV9 to TRBJ2-7, with D perhaps TRBD1 or TRBD2 (5 bases each). CDR3 size: 13 residues. Germline CDR1 and CDR2: SGDLS and YYNGEE. The ends were cut back, 5 bases at V and 1 base at J, with 10 bases in the middle.